This TCR beta chain was observed in a study of T cells in Graves' hyperthyroidism and ophthalmopathy. Study in general: Once the initial diagnosis was made, peripheral blood was obtained before any treatment. General study findings and limits: A model of 13 V-J pairs discriminated ophthalmopathy from stable hyperthyroidism.

Remarks on this clonotype: Its antigen remains unknown.

Subjects with ophthalmopathy showed a Clinical Activity Score no lower than 3, a NOSPECS grade no lower than 4, and a duration shorter than 3 months. The diagnostic basis comprised clinical symptoms, serum thyroxine and TRAb, thyroid ultrasound and orbital computed tomography. TCR beta CDR3 regions were amplified from RNA transcripts. Carried out on the TCR CDR3, a first-round RT-PCR used the HTBI primer set. TCRdb itself ran the multiplex PCR reads through MiXCR, one entry per CDR3 protein. The table lists about half a million distinct CDR3 sequences, 20% of them singletons, with roughly 50% in the top ten. CDR3 length: 13 amino acids. Germline V gene data show CDR1 as ENHRY and CDR2 as SYGVKD. Trimming left V 6 bases short and J 5 bases short, with 11 bases between.

Sequenced sample: blood. This sequence originates from a man in his forties or fifties with Graves' ophthalmopathy. This chain uses TRBV10-3 with TRBJ2-1; possible D gene TRBD1, 5 bases. DNA for the CDR3: TGTGCCATCAGGGAAGGGGCTGACAATGAGCAGTTCTTC. This encodes CAIREGADNEQFF.